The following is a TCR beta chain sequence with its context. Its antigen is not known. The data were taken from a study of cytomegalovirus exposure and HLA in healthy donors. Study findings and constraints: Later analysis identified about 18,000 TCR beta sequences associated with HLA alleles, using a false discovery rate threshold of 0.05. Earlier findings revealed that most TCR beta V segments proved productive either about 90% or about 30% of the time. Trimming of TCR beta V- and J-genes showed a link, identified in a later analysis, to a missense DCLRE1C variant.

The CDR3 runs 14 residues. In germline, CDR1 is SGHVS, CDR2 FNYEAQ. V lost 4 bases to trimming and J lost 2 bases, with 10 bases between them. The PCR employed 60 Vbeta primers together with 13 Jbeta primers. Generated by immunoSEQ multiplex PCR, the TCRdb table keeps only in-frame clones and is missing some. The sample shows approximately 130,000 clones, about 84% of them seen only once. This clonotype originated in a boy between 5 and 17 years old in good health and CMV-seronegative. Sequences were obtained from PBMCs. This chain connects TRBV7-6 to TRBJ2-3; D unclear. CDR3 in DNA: TGTGCCAGCAGCTCTGTCTCGGTCACAGATACGCAGTATTTT. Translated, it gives CASSSVSVTDTQYF.